This T cell receptor (beta chain) was retrieved from a study of identical twins' blood T cells. Across the whole study: Around 50 million reads came from around twelve libraries, six alpha, six beta.

As originally analysed: Clonotypes per individual ranged from about 85,000 to nearly 500,000. In TCRdb, the 5' RACE reads were re-called with MiXCR into one record per CDR3 protein. The V and J calls were determined by TCRdb, not by the authors. Here the sample spans 300,000 to 450,000 distinct CDR3 sequences, 28% being singletons. The ends lost 3 bases at V and 0 bases at J; junction bases unmatched: 19. The CDR3 covers 21 residues. In this sample, this clonotype turned up a few times. Its specificity is not known. Regarding the study as a whole: V gene usage reportedly matched far better within twin pairs than unrelated donors.

Material for sequencing was PBMCs. The sequence came from a woman between 18 and 50 years old in good health. The chain recombines TRBV12-3 or TRBV12-4 with TRBJ2-1, with 8 bases matching TRBD1. The CDR3 coding sequence is TGTGCCAGCAGTTTGTCCCCGCTCTTTTCCACAGGGGGGCCCTCCTACAATGAGCAGTTCTTC. Translation: CASSLSPLFSTGGPSYNEQFF.